These 3 T cell receptor beta chains originate from one sample sequenced in a study of OX40 agonist ivuxolimab in advanced cancers. TCRdb's table, derived via immunoSEQ multiplex PCR, lists solely in-frame clones and lacks some. The table shows 20,000 to 25,000 clones, with 80% to 90% occurring only once. The sample consisted of CD4+ or CD8+ T cells sorted from blood, taken in a trial of the OX40 agonist ivuxolimab. These receptors came from an adult with an advanced solid tumor such as melanoma, head and neck, liver or kidney cancer.

The rearrangement joins TRBV9 to TRBJ2-5; unclear D gene. This CDR3 spans 15 amino acids. Germline V CDR1 and CDR2: SGDLS, YYNGEE. Between the trimmed V and J ends, which lost 6 bases and 4 bases, there was a span of 19 bases. The CDR3 spells CASNKGGDPRETQYF. CDR3 DNA: TGTGCCAGCAACAAAGGTGGGGATCCGAGAGAGACCCAGTACTTC.

V gene TRBV9 combines with J gene TRBJ2-3; a weak D match, TRBD2 (6 bases). Trimming cost V 0 bases and J 0 bases, with 17 bases left between them. This CDR3 contains 18 residues. Germline V gene sequence: CDR1 SGDLS, CDR2 YYNGEE. Here the CDR3 reads CASSVEGTPHKSTDTQYF. The CDR3 nucleotides are TGTGCCAGCAGCGTAGAAGGGACTCCCCATAAGAGCACAGATACGCAGTATTTT.

Only one count was recorded for this clone. The genes are TRBV14 and TRBJ2-5; no reliable D call. Trimming cost V 1 base and J 5 bases, with 14 bases left between them. This CDR3 has 15 amino acids. CDR1 SGHDN and CDR2 FVKESK come from the germline V gene. DNA of the CDR3: TGTGCCAGCAGCCAAGTGGTCGCAACTGGGGAGACCCAGTACTTC. Translation: CASSQVVATGETQYF.